This T cell receptor (beta chain) emerged from a study of CXCR3-negative and CXCR3-positive naive CD8 T cells. Points from the study as a whole: CXCR3-negative and CXCR3-positive naive cells shared comparable TRBV-TRBJ usage, but memory cells did not. Naive subsets had comparable surface CD5, so TRB CDR3 properties gauged TCR strength. In both naive subsets diversity was comparably high, whereas memory CD8+ cells showed much lower diversity.

The CDR3 is made up of 14 amino acids. The germline V gene has CDR1 SGHDT and CDR2 YYEEEE. Of note for this clonotype: Its antigen is unidentified.

Each TRB cDNA library was prepared by 5' RACE (with UMI labels). TCRdb re-called the 5' RACE reads and shows each CDR3 protein once, DNA omitted. The sample is made up of 100,000 to 150,000 distinct CDR3 sequences, and the top ten hold 0.45% to 0.6% of it. This receptor was taken from a human donor in good health. Some clones in this sample may be carry-over from other donors' samples. This chain connects TRBV5-6 to TRBJ1-1; TCRdb selects TRBD1, and the lack of DNA leaves this call unchecked. The sample consisted of naive CXCR3- CD8+ T cells from blood. Subset denoted: CD45RO-CCR7+CD27+CD95- naive CD8+ T cells lacking CXCR3 (TNR3-). CDR3 protein: CASSFLRVNTEAFF. The full variable domain, rest sourced from reference TRBV5-6 and TRBJ1-1, is DAGVTQSPTHLIKTRGQQVTLRCSPKSGHDTVSWYQQALGQGPQFIFQYYEEEERQRGNFPDRFSGHQFPNYSSELNVNALLLGDSALYLCASSFLRVNTEAFFGQGTRLTVV.